This record looks at one T cell receptor beta chain sequence and its context. This entry comes from a study of PD-L1 blockade in urothelial cancer. Study-wide background: Once treatment had started, blood was analyzed at 3 weeks (second dose) and again at 6 weeks.

Assay used: immunoSEQ multiplex PCR; TCRdb lists only in-frame clones, some missing. The data show about 72,000 clones, about 90% seen once. The V end was cut by 0 bases, the J end by 0 bases, with 10 bases between. This CDR3 has 15 amino acids. Per the germline V gene, CDR1 is SGDLS and CDR2 is YYNGEE. This sample's time point: pretreatment peripheral blood. The TCR sequence derives from a man aged 55 to 70 with urothelial cancer. This sample comprised PBMCs, obtained around atezolizumab (anti-PD-L1) treatment. The chain has TRBV9 and TRBJ2-7, with TRBD1 as a possible D gene (6 bases). CDR3 residues: CASSVAAGASYEQYF. DNA for the CDR3: TGTGCCAGCAGCGTAGCCGCAGGGGCCTCCTACGAGCAGTACTTC.